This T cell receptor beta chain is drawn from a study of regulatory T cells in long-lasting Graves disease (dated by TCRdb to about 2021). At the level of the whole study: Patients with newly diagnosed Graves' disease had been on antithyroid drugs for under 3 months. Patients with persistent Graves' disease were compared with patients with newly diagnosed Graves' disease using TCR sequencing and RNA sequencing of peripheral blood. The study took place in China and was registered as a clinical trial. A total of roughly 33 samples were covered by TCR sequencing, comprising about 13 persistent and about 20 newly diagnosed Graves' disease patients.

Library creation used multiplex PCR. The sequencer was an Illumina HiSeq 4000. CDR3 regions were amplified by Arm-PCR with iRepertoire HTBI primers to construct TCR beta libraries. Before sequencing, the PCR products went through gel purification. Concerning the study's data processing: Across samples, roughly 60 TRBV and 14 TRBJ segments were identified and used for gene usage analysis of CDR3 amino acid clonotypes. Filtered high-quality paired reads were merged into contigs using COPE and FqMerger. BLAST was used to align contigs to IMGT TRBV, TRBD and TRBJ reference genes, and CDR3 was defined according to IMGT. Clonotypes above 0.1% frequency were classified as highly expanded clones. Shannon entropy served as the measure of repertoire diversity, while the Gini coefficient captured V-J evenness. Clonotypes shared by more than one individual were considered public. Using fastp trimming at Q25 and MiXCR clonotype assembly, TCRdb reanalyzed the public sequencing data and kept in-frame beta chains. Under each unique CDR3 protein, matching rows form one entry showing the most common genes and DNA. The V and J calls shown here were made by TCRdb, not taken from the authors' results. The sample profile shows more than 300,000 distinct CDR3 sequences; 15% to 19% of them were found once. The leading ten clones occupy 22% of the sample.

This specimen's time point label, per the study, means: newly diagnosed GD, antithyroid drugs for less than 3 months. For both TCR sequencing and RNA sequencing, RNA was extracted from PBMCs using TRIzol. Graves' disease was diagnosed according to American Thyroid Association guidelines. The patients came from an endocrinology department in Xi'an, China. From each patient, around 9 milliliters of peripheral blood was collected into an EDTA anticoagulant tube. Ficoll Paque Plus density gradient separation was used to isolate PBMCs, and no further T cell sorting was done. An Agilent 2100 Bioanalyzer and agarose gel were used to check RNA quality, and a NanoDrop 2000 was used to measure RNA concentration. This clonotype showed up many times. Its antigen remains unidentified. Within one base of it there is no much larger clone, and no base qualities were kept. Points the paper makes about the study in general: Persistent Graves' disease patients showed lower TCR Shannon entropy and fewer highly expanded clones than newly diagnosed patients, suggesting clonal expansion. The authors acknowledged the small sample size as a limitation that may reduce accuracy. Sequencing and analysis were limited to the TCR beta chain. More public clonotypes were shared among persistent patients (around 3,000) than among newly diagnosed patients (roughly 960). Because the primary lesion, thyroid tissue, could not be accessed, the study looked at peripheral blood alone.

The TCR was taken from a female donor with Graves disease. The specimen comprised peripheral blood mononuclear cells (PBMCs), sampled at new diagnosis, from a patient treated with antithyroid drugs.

The nucleotides read TGTGCCAGCAGCTTGAGCGGGAAGCCCACCGGGGAGCTGTTTTTT. Its protein product is CASSLSGKPTGELFF. Recombination linked TRBV11-2 to TRBJ2-2; 7 bases in the junction line up with TRBD2. Reading the germline V gene gives CDR1 SGHAT and CDR2 FQNNGV. Germline trimming: 3 bases from V, 4 bases from J; junction bases outside gene matches: 5. Measured from the cysteine to the phenylalanine, the CDR3 is 15 residues long. Of all the DNA, just the CDR3 is kept, 45 bases in frame from base 1.